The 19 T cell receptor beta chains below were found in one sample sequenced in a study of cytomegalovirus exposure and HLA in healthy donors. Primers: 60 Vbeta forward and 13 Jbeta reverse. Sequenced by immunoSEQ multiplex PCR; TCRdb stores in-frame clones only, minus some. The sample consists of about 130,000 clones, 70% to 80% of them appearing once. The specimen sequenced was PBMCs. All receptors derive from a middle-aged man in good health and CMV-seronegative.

This CDR3 reads CAASLDSYNEQFF. CDR3 nucleotides: TGTGCCGCTTCCCTGGACTCATACAATGAGCAGTTCTTC. The chain links TRBV10-3 to TRBJ2-1; a weak D match, TRBD2 (5 bases). The germline CDR1 and CDR2 sequences are ENHRY and SYGVKD. V gave up 11 bases and J gave up 4 bases, with 15 bases separating them. The CDR3 extends over 13 amino acids.

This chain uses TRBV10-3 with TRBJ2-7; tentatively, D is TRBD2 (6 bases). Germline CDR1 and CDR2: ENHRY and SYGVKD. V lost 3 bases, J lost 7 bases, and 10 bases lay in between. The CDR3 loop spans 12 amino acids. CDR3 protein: CAISEPGREQYF. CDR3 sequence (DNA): TGTGCCATCAGTGAACCTGGGAGGGAGCAGTACTTC.

The CDR3 nucleotides are TGCGCCAGCAGCCAAGAAGAATCAGGGGATCAGCCCCAGCATTTT. This encodes CASSQEESGDQPQHF. The chain carries TRBV4-1 and TRBJ1-5, with a tentative D call TRBD1 (6 bases). With 0 bases removed from V and 5 bases from J, the gap between germline ends came to 11 bases. The CDR3 sequence is 15 residues long. CDR1 is MGHRA, CDR2 YSYEKL, per germline.

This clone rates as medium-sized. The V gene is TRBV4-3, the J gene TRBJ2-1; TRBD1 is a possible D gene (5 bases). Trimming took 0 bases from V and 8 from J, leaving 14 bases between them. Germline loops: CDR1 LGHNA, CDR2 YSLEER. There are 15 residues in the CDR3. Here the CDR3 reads CASSQDGQRGDEQFF. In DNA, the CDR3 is TGCGCCAGCAGCCAAGATGGGCAAAGGGGCGATGAGCAGTTCTTC.

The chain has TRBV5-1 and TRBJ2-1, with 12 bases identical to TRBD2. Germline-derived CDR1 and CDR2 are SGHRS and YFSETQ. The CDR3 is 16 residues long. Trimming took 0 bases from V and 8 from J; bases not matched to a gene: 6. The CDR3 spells CASSLALAGGIDEQFF. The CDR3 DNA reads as TGCGCCAGCAGCTTGGCCCTAGCGGGAGGGATCGATGAGCAGTTCTTC.

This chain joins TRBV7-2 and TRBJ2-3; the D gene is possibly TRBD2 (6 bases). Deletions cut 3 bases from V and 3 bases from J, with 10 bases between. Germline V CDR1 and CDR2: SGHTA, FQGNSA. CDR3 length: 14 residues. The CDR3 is CASSFGGVTDTQYF. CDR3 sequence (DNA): TGTGCCAGCAGCTTTGGAGGGGTGACAGATACGCAGTATTTT.

The CDR3 spells CASSATSGPGTGELFF. The CDR3 region has the DNA TGTGCCAGCAGCGCGACTAGCGGGCCGGGCACCGGGGAGCTGTTTTTT. The chain joins TRBV9 to TRBJ2-2, with 10 bases fitting TRBD2. The CDR3 sequence is 16 residues long. Unmatched junction bases numbered 6, after V lost 3 bases and J lost 4 bases. Germline loops: CDR1 SGDLS, CDR2 YYNGEE.

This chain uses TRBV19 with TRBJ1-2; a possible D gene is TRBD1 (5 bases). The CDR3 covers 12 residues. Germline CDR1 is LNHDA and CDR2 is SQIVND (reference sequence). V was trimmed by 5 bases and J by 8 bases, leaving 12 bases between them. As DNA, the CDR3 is TGTGCCAGTAGTCCCCGTGACAGCGGCTACACCTTC. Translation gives CASSPRDSGYTF.

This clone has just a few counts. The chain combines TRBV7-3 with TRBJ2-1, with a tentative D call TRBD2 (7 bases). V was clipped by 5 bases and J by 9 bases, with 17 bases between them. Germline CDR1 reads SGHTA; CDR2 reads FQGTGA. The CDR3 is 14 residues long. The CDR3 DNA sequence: TGTGCCAGCAGCCCTGGAGGGGAGGGGGTTGAGCAGTTCTTC. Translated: CASSPGGEGVEQFF.

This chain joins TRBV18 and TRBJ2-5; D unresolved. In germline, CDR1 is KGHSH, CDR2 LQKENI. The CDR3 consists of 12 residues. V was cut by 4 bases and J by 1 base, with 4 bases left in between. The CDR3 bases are TGTGCCAGCTCACTCCTCCAAGAGACCCAGTACTTC. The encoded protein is CASSLLQETQYF.

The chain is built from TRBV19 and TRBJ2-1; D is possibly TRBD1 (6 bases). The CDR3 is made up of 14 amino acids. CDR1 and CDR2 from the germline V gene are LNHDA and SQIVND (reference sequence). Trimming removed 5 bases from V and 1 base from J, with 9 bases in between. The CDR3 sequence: CASSHRVSYNEQFF. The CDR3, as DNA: TGTGCCAGTAGTCACAGGGTTTCCTACAATGAGCAGTTCTTC.

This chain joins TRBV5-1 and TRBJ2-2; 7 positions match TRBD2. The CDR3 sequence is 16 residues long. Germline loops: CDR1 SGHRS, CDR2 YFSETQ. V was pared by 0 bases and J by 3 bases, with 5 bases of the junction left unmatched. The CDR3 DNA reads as TGCGCCAGCAGCTTGGAAGCGGGACGTTACACCGGGGAGCTGTTTTTT. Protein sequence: CASSLEAGRYTGELFF.

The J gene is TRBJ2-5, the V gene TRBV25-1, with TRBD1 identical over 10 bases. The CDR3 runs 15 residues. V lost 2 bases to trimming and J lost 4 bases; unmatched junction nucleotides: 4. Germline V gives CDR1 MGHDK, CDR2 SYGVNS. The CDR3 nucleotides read TGTGCCAGCAGTGAAGGACAGGGGGTAGCAGAGACCCAGTACTTC. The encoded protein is CASSEGQGVAETQYF.

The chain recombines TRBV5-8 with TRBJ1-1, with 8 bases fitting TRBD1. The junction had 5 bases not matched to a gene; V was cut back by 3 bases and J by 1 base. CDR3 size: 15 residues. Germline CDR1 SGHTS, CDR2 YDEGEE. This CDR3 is CASSSGQGQNTEAFF. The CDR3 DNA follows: TGTGCCAGCAGCTCTGGACAGGGCCAGAACACTGAAGCTTTCTTT.

DNA for the CDR3: TGTGCCAGCAGCCCTCGACCCAGGGGGGATGAGCAGTTCTTC. Protein sequence: CASSPRPRGDEQFF. This chain links TRBV7-9 with TRBJ2-1; possible D gene TRBD1, 7 bases. CDR1 is SEHNR and CDR2 is FQNEAQ in the germline V gene (reference sequence). Deletions cut 5 bases from V and 8 bases from J, with 16 bases between. The CDR3 contains 14 residues. Combining the CDR3 with reference TRBV7-9 and TRBJ2-1 gives the whole variable domain DTGVSQNPRHKITKRGQNVTFRCDPISEHNRLYWYRQTLGQGPEFLTYFQNEAQLEKSRLLSDRFSAERPKGSFSTLEIQRTEQGDSAMYLCASSPRPRGDEQFFGPGTRLTVL.

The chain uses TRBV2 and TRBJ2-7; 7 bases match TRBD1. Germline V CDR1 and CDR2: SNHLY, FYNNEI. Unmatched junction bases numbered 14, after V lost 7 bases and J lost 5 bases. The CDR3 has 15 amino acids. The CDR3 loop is CASTKEGGVPNEQYF. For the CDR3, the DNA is TGTGCCAGCACCAAAGAAGGGGGCGTCCCGAACGAGCAGTACTTC. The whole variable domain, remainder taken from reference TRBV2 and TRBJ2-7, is EPEVTQTPSHQVTQMGQEVILRCVPISNHLYFYWYRQILGQKVEFLVSFYNNEISEKSEIFDDQFSVERPDGSNFTLKIRSTKLEDSAMYFCASTKEGGVPNEQYFGPGTRLTVT.

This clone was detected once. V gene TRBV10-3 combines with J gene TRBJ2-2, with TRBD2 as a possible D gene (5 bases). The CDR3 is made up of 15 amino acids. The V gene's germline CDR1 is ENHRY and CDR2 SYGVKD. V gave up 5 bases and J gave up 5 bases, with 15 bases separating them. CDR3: CAISITRGRTGELFF. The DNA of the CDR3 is TGTGCCATCAGTATCACTAGAGGCAGAACCGGGGAGCTGTTTTTT.

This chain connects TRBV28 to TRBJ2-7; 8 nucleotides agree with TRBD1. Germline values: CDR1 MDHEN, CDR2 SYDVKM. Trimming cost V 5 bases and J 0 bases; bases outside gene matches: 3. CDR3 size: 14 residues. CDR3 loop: CASSRQGHSYEQYF. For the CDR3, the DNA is TGTGCCAGCAGTCGACAGGGGCACTCCTACGAGCAGTACTTC.

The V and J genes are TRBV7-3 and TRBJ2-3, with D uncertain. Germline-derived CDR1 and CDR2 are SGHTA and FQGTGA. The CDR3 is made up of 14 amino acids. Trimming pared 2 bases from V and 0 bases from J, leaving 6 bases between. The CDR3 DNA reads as TGTGCCAGCAGCTTACTCGGGAGCACAGATACGCAGTATTTT. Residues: CASSLLGSTDTQYF.